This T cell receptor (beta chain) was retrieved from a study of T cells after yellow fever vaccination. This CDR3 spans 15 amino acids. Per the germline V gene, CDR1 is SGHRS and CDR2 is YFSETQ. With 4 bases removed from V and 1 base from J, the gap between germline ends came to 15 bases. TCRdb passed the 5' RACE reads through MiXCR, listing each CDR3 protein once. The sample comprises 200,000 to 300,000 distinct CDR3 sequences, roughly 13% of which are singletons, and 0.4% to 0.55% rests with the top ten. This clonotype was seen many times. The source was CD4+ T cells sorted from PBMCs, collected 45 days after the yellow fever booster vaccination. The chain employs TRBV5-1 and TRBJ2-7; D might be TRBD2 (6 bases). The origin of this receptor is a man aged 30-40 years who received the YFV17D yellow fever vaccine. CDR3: CASSKGGSASYEQYF. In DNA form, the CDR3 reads TGCGCCAGCAGCAAGGGAGGAAGTGCTTCCTACGAGCAGTACTTC.